This is a list of T cell receptor beta chains from one sample in a study of human T cells and chemical hapten exposure. TCRdb re-called the RACE reads through MiXCR, storing one row per CDR3 protein. The sample yields 49,000 or so distinct CDR3 sequences, roughly 4.2% seen once. The sample consisted of whole blood. The receptor source for this set is a human donor in good health. Some clones in this sample may be carry-over from other donors' samples. CDR3s include the opening cysteine and the closing phenylalanine or tryptophan. The D gene is left open where the match is weak. The size field is filled for only some rows; it gives once, few, many or a size class.

J,V,D,size,DNA,CDR3
TRBJ1-1,TRBV5-1,-,many,TGCGCCAGCAGCCCTCCAGGGTCCTCCATGAACACTGAAGCTTTCTTT,CASSPPGSSMNTEAFF
TRBJ1-5,TRBV27,-,many,TGTGCCAGCAGTCCCACGAGTCAGCCCCAGCATTTT,CASSPTSQPQHF
TRBJ2-3,TRBV5-1,-,many,TGCGCCAGCAGCTTAGCGAGAGGTATAGATACGCAGTATTTT,CASSLARGIDTQYF
TRBJ1-6,TRBV6-5,TRBD1,-,TGTGCCAGCAGAGAAACAGGGGCCGCGACTAATTCACCCCTCCACTTT,CASRETGAATNSPLHF
TRBJ2-7,TRBV20-1,-,once,TGCAGTGCTAGACAGCAGGTTAGCTCCTACGAGCAGTACTTC,CSARQQVSSYEQYF
TRBJ1-1,TRBV5-6,TRBD1,-,TGTGCCAGCAGCTTTAGGGACAGGGTCGTTGAAGCTTTCTTT,CASSFRDRVVEAFF
TRBJ2-5,TRBV27,-,many,TGTGCCAGCAGACCCTCAGGGGGAGGAGAGACCCAGTACTTC,CASRPSGGGETQYF
TRBJ2-1,TRBV6-5,-,many,TGTGCCAGCAACCCGGGGGCCCCCGGGTGGCCGTGGTTCTTC,CASNPGAPGWPWFF
TRBJ2-7,TRBV5-6,-,few,TGTGCCAGCAGCTTGGGACGCCTTTCCTACGAGCAGTACTTC,CASSLGRLSYEQYF
TRBJ2-7,TRBV23-1,TRBD2,many,TGCGCCAGCAGTCCGATGGGGGGGGACGAGCAGTACTTC,CASSPMGGDEQYF
TRBJ2-1,TRBV12-3/TRBV12-4,-,many,TGTGCCAGCACTCCCGGTGGGACCGACAATGAGCAGTTCTTC,CASTPGGTDNEQFF
TRBJ1-5,TRBV6-5,TRBD1,few,TGTGCCAGCAGGACAGGGGGACGCAATCAGCCCCAGCATTTT,CASRTGGRNQPQHF
TRBJ1-2,TRBV6-6,-,many,TGTGCCAGCAGTTACGAAGCGGGCAGGCTCTTGAGTGGCTACACCTTC,CASSYEAGRLLSGYTF
TRBJ1-2,TRBV2,TRBD1,many,TGTGCCAGCACCCCGGACAGGGGACTAGTCTATGGCTACACCTTC,CASTPDRGLVYGYTF
TRBJ2-7,TRBV29-1,-,-,TGCAGCGTTCGGCAGGGAGTCCACGAGCAGTACTTC,CSVRQGVHEQYF
TRBJ2-7,TRBV28,TRBD2,many,TGTGCCAGCAGTCCCCCGGGACTAACCGAGCAGTACTTC,CASSPPGLTEQYF
TRBJ2-5,TRBV3-1,-,few,TGTGCCAGCAGCCACCTTCCACCCCCCCCGGGACGGCAAGAGACCCAGTACTTC,CASSHLPPPPGRQETQYF
TRBJ1-3,TRBV5-4,-,-,TGTGCCAGCAGCTTGGCCGGGCCCTCTGGAAACACCATATATTTT,CASSLAGPSGNTIYF
TRBJ1-4,TRBV2,-,many,TGTGCCAGCAGTGCGCTTATCGATGAAAAACTGTTTTTT,CASSALIDEKLFF
TRBJ2-7,TRBV4-1,-,many,TGCGCCAGCAGCCAAGATCTCGCGAGAGGGTCCTACGAGCAGTACTTC,CASSQDLARGSYEQYF
TRBJ1-1,TRBV11-2,-,many,TGTGCCAGCAGCCAGGTAGGGAGGACGAACACTGAAGCTTTCTTT,CASSQVGRTNTEAFF
TRBJ1-1,TRBV7-8,-,-,TGTGCCAGCAGCCCTGACCGATCAGCTTCGAACACTGAAGCTTTCTTT,CASSPDRSASNTEAFF
TRBJ1-4,TRBV7-9,-,-,TGTGCCAGCAGCTTCTTCGCAACTAATGAAAAACTGTTTTTT,CASSFFATNEKLFF
TRBJ1-6,TRBV11-2,-,many,TGTGCCAGCAGCGTATACAGGCTCCCGAGCTCCTATAATTCACCCCTCCACTTT,CASSVYRLPSSYNSPLHF
TRBJ2-5,TRBV6-6,-,many,TGTGCCAGCAGTGGAATGGGGGCGCGAGGGACCCAGTACTTC,CASSGMGARGTQYF
TRBJ2-7,TRBV29-1,-,many,TGCAGCGTCGGGGCACAGGGTATCTACGAGCAGTACTTC,CSVGAQGIYEQYF
TRBJ2-5,TRBV6-5,-,few,TGTGCCAGCAGTGGATCGATCCAAGAGACCCAGTACTTC,CASSGSIQETQYF
TRBJ2-1,TRBV12-3/TRBV12-4,-,many,TGTGCCAGCAGTTTAGCCGGGGGAGGTCCTAGCTCCTACAATGAGCAGTTCTTC,CASSLAGGGPSSYNEQFF
TRBJ1-1,TRBV3-1,-,-,TGTGCCAGCAGCCAATGGAAGGGAGGTGGCACTGAAGCTTTCTTT,CASSQWKGGGTEAFF
TRBJ2-1,TRBV5-4,-,-,TGTGCCAGCAGCTCAGAGGGCTATAGCTCCTACAATGAGCAGTTCTTC,CASSSEGYSSYNEQFF
TRBJ2-6,TRBV29-1,-,many,TGCAGCGTTGAAGGCTCCTCTGGGGCCAACGTCCTGACTTTC,CSVEGSSGANVLTF
TRBJ1-1,TRBV28,TRBD1,many,TGTGCCAGCAGTCCTTACCGCGGACAGGGTGCTTGGGACACTGAAGCTTTCTTT,CASSPYRGQGAWDTEAFF
TRBJ2-1,TRBV20-1,TRBD1,many,TGCAGTGCCGCGCCGGGACAGGGTACCAGGGAGCAGTTCTTC,CSAAPGQGTREQFF
TRBJ1-5,TRBV7-2,-,few,TGTGCCAGCAGCTTAGCGATCAATCAGCCCCAGCATTTT,CASSLAINQPQHF
TRBJ1-1,TRBV29-1,-,many,TGCAGCGGTAAGCGGGGCCTCGAGGGCACTGAAGCTTTCTTT,CSGKRGLEGTEAFF
TRBJ2-3,TRBV6-5,TRBD1,medium-sized,TGTGCCAGCAGTTACGTGGGACAGGGGGCCACAGATACGCAGTATTTT,CASSYVGQGATDTQYF
TRBJ2-1,TRBV12-5,-,-,TGTGCTAGTGCCAAAGGGATCTCCTACAATGAGCAGTTCTTC,CASAKGISYNEQFF
TRBJ2-3,TRBV20-1,-,-,TGCAGTGCTAGGGACGACACAGATACGCAGTATTTT,CSARDDTDTQYF
TRBJ2-2,TRBV29-1,TRBD1,-,TGCAGCGTTGAAGCACTGGACAGGAGCGCGGCCGGGGAGCTGTTTTTT,CSVEALDRSAAGELFF
TRBJ2-1,TRBV20-1,-,few,TGCAGTGCTAGCCCTTCTGGGGCCCTCGGCAATGAGCAGTTCTTC,CSASPSGALGNEQFF
TRBJ2-7,TRBV12-3/TRBV12-4,-,many,TGTGCCAGCAGTTTACCCCCGGATCCGACCTACGAGCAGTACTTC,CASSLPPDPTYEQYF
TRBJ1-5,TRBV6-5,-,-,TGTGCCAGCAGTCGACAGACCGATCAGCCCCAGCATTTT,CASSRQTDQPQHF
TRBJ2-3,TRBV28,-,-,TGTGCCAGCTTGGAAATAAGCACAGATACGCAGTATTTT,CASLEISTDTQYF